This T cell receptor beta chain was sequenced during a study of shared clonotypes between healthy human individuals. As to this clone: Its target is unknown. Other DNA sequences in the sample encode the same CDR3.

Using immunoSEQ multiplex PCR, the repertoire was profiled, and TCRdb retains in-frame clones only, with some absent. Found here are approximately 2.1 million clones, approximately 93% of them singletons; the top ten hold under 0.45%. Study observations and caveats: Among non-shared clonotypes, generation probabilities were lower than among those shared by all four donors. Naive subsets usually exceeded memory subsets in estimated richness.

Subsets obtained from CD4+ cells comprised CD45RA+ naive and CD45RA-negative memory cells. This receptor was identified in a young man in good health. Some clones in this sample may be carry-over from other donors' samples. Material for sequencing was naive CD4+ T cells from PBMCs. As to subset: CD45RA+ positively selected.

In nucleotides, the CDR3 is TGTGCCAGCCGTTCTGGGGCCAACGTCCTGACTTTC. Translating it yields CASRSGANVLTF. The chain carries TRBV28 and TRBJ2-6, with unresolved D. The germline gives CDR1 MDHEN, CDR2 SYDVKM. Trimming took 8 bases from V and 1 from J, leaving 3 bases between them. This CDR3 contains 12 residues.